The clone carrying this T cell receptor (beta chain) was picked up a small number of times. No antigen is known for it. A multiplex PCR was run with 60 Vbeta primers and 13 Jbeta primers. Data came from immunoSEQ multiplex PCR; TCRdb stores just in-frame clones and leaves some out. Here the sample spans about 140,000 clones, about 70% being singletons. Despite likely unrecorded immune exposures, the donors were nominally healthy at the time of sampling. The data were taken from a study of cytomegalovirus exposure and HLA in healthy donors. Study-level background: From donors who were HLA-typed, an early data release held approximately 80 million unique TCRs. General study results and limits: The investigators catalogued 150 to 200 TCR beta chains as cytomegalovirus-associated. The authors later found TCR association rates varying by HLA locus, with DRB1 most and HLA-C fewest.

Material for sequencing was PBMCs. The TCR was taken from a man in his late teens or twenties in good health and CMV-seronegative.

The CDR3 is CASSQETGPYGYTF. The CDR3 DNA reads as TGTGCCAGCAGCCAAGAGACAGGGCCCTATGGCTACACCTTC. The rearrangement links TRBV14 to TRBJ1-2; 7 bases map to TRBD1. The length of the CDR3 is 14 residues. Germline values: CDR1 SGHDN, CDR2 FVKESK. V shed 0 bases, J shed 4 bases, and the junction held 2 bases outside the gene matches.